Presented here are 32 T cell receptor beta chains from one specimen sequenced in a study of regulatory T cells (dated 2018 in TCRdb). The library was made by the immunoSEQ multiplex PCR assay. For the multiplex PCR, 52 forward TRBV primers and 13 reverse TRBJ primers were used, and amplification bias was corrected with both assay-based and computational methods. TCRdb stores this immuneACCESS table with in-frame sequences only. Part of the clones is absent; in the studies checked, under half of the shortfall reflects unresolved V genes, and no reason is known for the rest. This sample has 32,000 or so clones in its table, and about 90% of those were observed once. The ten largest clones represent about 1.6% of the sample. Here is what the overall study found, with its caveats: Conventional CD4+ T cells from CD3G-deficient patients were enriched for hydrophobic residues at CDR3 positions 6 and 7, suggesting more self-reactive specificities.

These TCRs are of unknown antigen specificity. The sample was conventional CD4+ T cells sorted from blood. Receptor source: a young adult with CD3G deficiency.

The chain employs TRBV6-1 and TRBJ1-1, with a possible D match to TRBD1 (5 bases). The germline V gene encodes CDR1 MNHNS and CDR2 SASEGT. This CDR3 region has 14 residues. V was shortened by 5 bases and J by 5 bases, with 15 bases between the two germline ends. This CDR3 reads CASSRDGRGTEAFF. The CDR3 DNA reads as TGTGCCAGCAGTAGGGATGGGAGGGGAACTGAAGCTTTCTTT.

The chain joins TRBV28 to TRBJ2-1, with D uncertain. Germline CDR1 and CDR2: MDHEN and SYDVKM. Trimming removed 10 bases at V and 7 bases at J, with 8 bases between. The CDR3 loop spans 10 amino acids. CDR3 in amino acids: CATSGNEQFF. The CDR3 region has the DNA TGTGCCACGAGTGGGAATGAGCAGTTCTTC.

This clone was seen just once. The V call is TRBV19, the J call TRBJ2-1; 10 bases line up with TRBD2. The V and J ends lost 5 bases and 8 bases, in that order; junction bases with no gene match: 15. The germline CDR1 and CDR2 sequences are LNHDA and SQIVND (reference sequence). This CDR3 is 17 amino acids long. The CDR3 DNA reads TGTGCCAGTAGTGCCCGGACTAGCGGCCCCAAGGGGGATGAGCAGTTCTTC. Protein sequence: CASSARTSGPKGDEQFF.

V gene TRBV4-3 combines with J gene TRBJ1-1; 8 nucleotides align to TRBD1. Trimming cost V 0 bases and J 4 bases; bases outside gene matches: 4. Germline V gene lookup returns CDR1 LGHNA and CDR2 YSLEER. This CDR3 contains 15 residues. The CDR3 loop is CASSQDRTGTTEAFF. The CDR3 DNA reads as TGCGCCAGCAGCCAAGATAGGACAGGGACCACTGAAGCTTTCTTT.

This sequence joins TRBV10-1 and TRBJ2-1, with 8 bases matching TRBD2. The CDR3 spans 13 residues. The germline V gene has CDR1 WNHNN and CDR2 SYGVQD (reference sequence). After removal of 6 bases from V and 9 bases from J, the junction contained 7 bases not matched to a gene. CDR3 residues: CASSSGGGFEQFF. CDR3 DNA sequence: TGCGCCAGCAGCTCGGGCGGGGGGTTTGAGCAGTTCTTC.

J is TRBJ1-6 and V is TRBV7-2, with 9 bases fitting TRBD1. V gave up 3 bases and J gave up 8 bases; unmatched junction bases: 5. Per germline, CDR1 SGHTA and CDR2 FQGNSA. The CDR3 extends over 15 amino acids. The CDR3 sequence: CASSFRGQGHSPLHF. DNA of the CDR3: TGTGCCAGCAGCTTTAGGGGACAGGGTCATTCACCCCTCCACTTT.

J is TRBJ2-3 and V is TRBV5-1, with 7 bases that match TRBD2. Germline CDR1 is SGHRS and CDR2 is YFSETQ. The CDR3 consists of 14 residues. With 3 bases clipped from V and 0 bases from J, the junction kept 1 base outside the gene matches. CDR3: CASSWGGSTDTQYF. CDR3 coding DNA: TGCGCCAGCAGCTGGGGAGGGAGCACAGATACGCAGTATTTT.

V and J are TRBV7-9 and TRBJ2-5; perhaps TRBD2 as D (5 bases). Germline V gives CDR1 SEHNR, CDR2 FQNEAQ (reference sequence). This CDR3 is built from 15 residues. Trimming removed 5 bases at V and 3 bases at J, with 16 bases between. The CDR3 DNA reads TGTGCCAGCAGCGTTAGGTACTCGGAGGAAGAGACCCAGTACTTC. Encoded protein: CASSVRYSEEETQYF.

The rearrangement joins TRBV28 to TRBJ2-7; D ambiguous. The V gene's germline CDR1 is MDHEN and CDR2 SYDVKM. Trimming pared 10 bases from V and 1 base from J, leaving 23 bases between. The CDR3 length is 16 residues. The CDR3 nucleotides are TGTGCCACACAACCACGAGGCGAAGGTAGTTCCTACGAGCAGTACTTC. It yields the protein CATQPRGEGSSYEQYF.

The J gene is TRBJ2-2, the V gene TRBV10-1; the match to TRBD1 covers 7 bases. Unmatched junction bases numbered 5, after V lost 7 bases and J lost 3 bases. This CDR3 has 14 amino acids. The germline CDR1 and CDR2 sequences are WNHNN and SYGVQD (reference sequence). The CDR3 region has the DNA TGCGCCAGCATGCCCGACAGGGACACCGGGGAGCTGTTTTTT. Residues: CASMPDRDTGELFF.

Written as DNA, the CDR3 is TGCGCCAGCAGCCCGCAGACTAGCGGGCTTAGCACAGATACGCAGTATTTT. This translates into CASSPQTSGLSTDTQYF. The chain joins TRBV4-3 to TRBJ2-3; 10 nucleotides align to TRBD2. V was pared by 4 bases and J by 0 bases, with 7 bases of the junction left unmatched. This CDR3 spans 17 amino acids. The germline gives CDR1 LGHNA, CDR2 YSLEER.

This rearrangement joins TRBV6-1 to TRBJ1-3; no reliable D call. With 8 bases removed from V and 7 bases from J, the gap between germline ends came to 12 bases. The germline CDR1 and CDR2 sequences are MNHNS and SASEGT. The CDR3 totals 12 residues. CDR3 in amino acids: CASGSDGNTIYF. CDR3 in DNA: TGTGCCAGCGGTTCTGATGGGAACACCATATATTTT.

The rearrangement joins TRBV7-9 to TRBJ2-5, with 7 bases matching TRBD2. With V trimmed by 0 bases and J by 4 bases, 2 bases remained unmatched. Germline V gene data show CDR1 as SEHNR and CDR2 as FQNEAQ (reference sequence). The CDR3 sequence is 14 residues long. Written as DNA, the CDR3 is TGTGCCAGCAGCTTAGCGGGCGGGAGAGAGACCCAGTACTTC. The encoded protein is CASSLAGGRETQYF.

Regarding this clone: The junction departs from germline at one end; a sequencing error may be responsible. The chain recombines TRBV9 with TRBJ2-3; perhaps TRBD2 as D (6 bases). The CDR3 runs 14 residues. Germline V gene data show CDR1 as SGDLS and CDR2 as YYNGEE. CDR3 sequence reads: CASSASGSGSPTDF. The CDR3 DNA follows: TGTGCCAGCAGTGCCAGTGGGAGCGGGTCCCCCACGGATTTT.

This chain joins TRBV5-6 and TRBJ1-3; D is unclear. This CDR3 region has 16 residues. Germline V lookup: CDR1 SGHDT, CDR2 YYEEEE. The germline V and J ends were trimmed by 4 bases and 0 bases, with 14 bases remaining between them. CDR3 in DNA: TGTGCCAGCAGCCATGGACCACCTGTCTCTGGAAACACCATATATTTT. It codes for CASSHGPPVSGNTIYF.

This chain links TRBV6-4 with TRBJ2-7; 7 bases agree with TRBD1. V was pared by 2 bases and J by 0 bases, with 10 bases of the junction left unmatched. Germline-derived CDR1 and CDR2 are MRHNA and SNTAGT. CDR3 length equals 17 residues. The CDR3 spells CASSDVEQGPISYEQYF. CDR3 in DNA: TGTGCCAGCAGTGACGTAGAACAGGGGCCCATCTCCTACGAGCAGTACTTC.

The gene calls are TRBV7-9 and TRBJ2-7; 7 bases are shared with TRBD2. Germline values: CDR1 SEHNR, CDR2 FQNEAQ (reference sequence). Trimming took 0 bases from V and 0 from J; bases not matched to a gene: 2. The CDR3 is made up of 15 amino acids. The CDR3 loop reads CASSLAAGASYEQYF. The DNA of the CDR3 is TGTGCCAGCAGCTTAGCGGCGGGAGCCTCCTACGAGCAGTACTTC.

The chain recombines TRBV6-1 with TRBJ2-7, with D uncertain. Per the germline V gene, CDR1 is MNHNS and CDR2 is SASEGT. The V and J ends lost 3 bases and 12 bases respectively, with 18 bases between them. The CDR3 consists of 13 residues. The CDR3 protein is CASSEPLSLRPYF. In DNA, the CDR3 is TGTGCCAGCAGTGAGCCACTTTCATTAAGACCGTACTTC.

The CDR3, as DNA: TGTGCCAGCAGCAGGGTTGGGGACAGGCTTTGGGATACGCAGTATTTT. Translation: CASSRVGDRLWDTQYF. The V call is TRBV21-1, the J call TRBJ2-3; TRBD1 is the table's D call and was not checked against the DNA. TRBV21-1 is marked as a pseudogene. The CDR3 has 16 amino acids.

This clone appeared a single time. The V call is TRBV6-6, the J call TRBJ2-2, with D possibly TRBD1 on 5 matching bases. V dropped 4 bases and J dropped 6 bases, with 12 bases sitting between them. The germline V gene encodes CDR1 MNHNY and CDR2 SVGAGI (reference sequence). The CDR3 runs to 14 residues. CDR3: CASSSAREAGELFF. CDR3 bases: TGTGCCAGCAGTTCGGCCAGGGAAGCCGGGGAGCTGTTTTTT.

The gene calls are TRBV18 and TRBJ1-6, with unresolved D. Looked up from germline, CDR1 is KGHSH and CDR2 is LQKENI. The length of the CDR3 is 14 residues. Trimming took off 5 bases at V and 8 bases at J, with 13 bases between the two ends. The chain's CDR3 is CASSSTRVDSPLHF. CDR3 nucleotide sequence: TGTGCCAGCTCATCAACGCGCGTGGATTCACCCCTCCACTTT.

This clone showed up just a few times. CDR3 sequence (DNA): TGTGCCAGCAGTTCTCCCTACCAAGAGACCCAGTACTTC. It translates to CASSSPYQETQYF. The rearrangement joins TRBV27 to TRBJ2-5, with unresolved D. The CDR3 has 13 amino acids. V was shortened by 4 bases and J by 0 bases, with 6 bases between the two germline ends. Per the germline V gene, CDR1 is MNHEY and CDR2 is SMNVEV (reference sequence).

V gene TRBV6-1 combines with J gene TRBJ2-3; TRBD2 is a possible D gene (5 bases). The CDR3 loop spans 15 amino acids. From germline, CDR1 is MNHNS and CDR2 SASEGT. V lost 3 bases, J lost 2 bases, and 12 bases lay in between. CDR3: CASSDRRPNTDTQYF. CDR3 coding DNA: TGTGCCAGCAGTGATAGGAGGCCCAACACAGATACGCAGTATTTT.

This chain connects TRBV4-1 to TRBJ1-5, with a weak D call TRBD1 (5 bases). The CDR3 covers 17 residues. Germline V gives CDR1 MGHRA, CDR2 YSYEKL. Trimming removed 0 bases at V and 2 bases at J, with 14 bases between. CDR3 sequence (DNA): TGCGCCAGCAGCCAAGATCCGGACACTAGTGGCAATCAGCCCCAGCATTTT. Amino acids: CASSQDPDTSGNQPQHF.

The chain is built from TRBV11-2 and TRBJ2-5; TRBD1 aligns across 8 bases. V trimming: 1 base; J trimming: 0 bases; junction bases outside the gene matches: 10. Looked up from germline, CDR1 is SGHAT and CDR2 is FQNNGV. The CDR3 runs 18 residues. The CDR3 spells CASSLAPQGRGHQETQYF. CDR3 DNA: TGTGCCAGCAGCTTAGCCCCCCAGGGCAGGGGGCACCAAGAGACCCAGTACTTC.

V usage is TRBV4-2 and J usage is TRBJ2-3, with D hard to call. V was clipped by 1 base and J by 4 bases, with 3 bases between them. Germline V CDR1 and CDR2: LGHNA, YNFKEQ. This CDR3 contains 12 residues. DNA for the CDR3: TGTGCCAGCAGCCAAGCCGCAGATACGCAGTATTTT. The encoded protein is CASSQAADTQYF.

The chain couples TRBV6-1 to TRBJ2-3, with D possibly TRBD2 on 5 matching bases. V lost 7 bases to trimming and J lost 0 bases, with 14 bases between them. This CDR3 is built from 15 residues. CDR1 is MNHNS and CDR2 is SASEGT in the germline V gene. Here the CDR3 reads CASIFGGRSTDTQYF. The CDR3 nucleotides are TGTGCCAGCATTTTCGGCGGGCGGAGCACAGATACGCAGTATTTT.

The chain is built from TRBV10-3 and TRBJ2-5; 10 nucleotides agree with TRBD2. Germline V CDR1 and CDR2: ENHRY, SYGVKD. CDR3 length: 13 amino acids. Unmatched junction bases numbered 7, after V lost 10 bases and J lost 5 bases. DNA of the CDR3: TGTGCCACGACTAGCGGGCTTAGGGAGACCCAGTACTTC. It encodes CATTSGLRETQYF.

The table lists this clone with a count of one. The chain is built from TRBV6-1 and TRBJ1-4; TRBD1 aligns across 9 bases. Germline CDR1 is MNHNS and CDR2 is SASEGT. Trimming at V came to 2 bases and at J to 8 bases, leaving 9 bases not matched to a gene. This CDR3 is 16 amino acids long. CDR3 sequence reads: CASSESGQGRKEKLFF. The CDR3 nucleotides are TGTGCCAGCAGTGAATCCGGACAGGGGAGAAAGGAAAAACTGTTTTTT.

This clone turned up a few times. The genes are TRBV28 and TRBJ1-5; 7 nucleotides line up with TRBD1. This CDR3 spans 15 amino acids. V lost 2 bases, J lost 2 bases, and 3 bases stayed unmatched. CDR1 and CDR2 from the germline V gene are MDHEN and SYDVKM. CDR3 sequence reads: CASSLAGGGNQPQHF. The DNA for the CDR3 is TGTGCCAGCAGTTTAGCAGGGGGGGGCAATCAGCCCCAGCATTTT.

The chain couples TRBV6-1 to TRBJ1-3, with D uncertain. Germline V gene sequence: CDR1 MNHNS, CDR2 SASEGT. The V end was cut by 3 bases, the J end by 0 bases, with 6 bases between. This CDR3 has 14 residues. The CDR3 nucleotides read TGTGCCAGCAGTGAGGGATTCTCTGGAAACACCATATATTTT. Translation gives CASSEGFSGNTIYF.

The rearrangement uses TRBV6-1 and TRBJ1-4; the D is unclear. The CDR3 contains 13 residues. Germline V gene data show CDR1 as MNHNS and CDR2 as SASEGT. V was trimmed by 5 bases and J by 8 bases, leaving 12 bases between them. The CDR3 loop is CASSNRAWEKLFF. For the CDR3, the DNA is TGTGCCAGCAGTAACCGGGCCTGGGAAAAACTGTTTTTT.